The 20 T cell receptor beta chains in this list originate from one sample, sequenced in a study of T cell repertoires in cytomegalovirus infection. TCRdb re-derived calls from the reads in MiXCR, one entry per CDR3 protein. The sample lists approximately 910,000 distinct CDR3 sequences, more than 25% occurring once. The antigens these receptors bind are not known. The source was cultured CD8+ T cells from PBMCs, collected from culture after CMV antigen stimulation. Every receptor here comes from a human donor in good health (CMV status not recorded). Some clones in this sample may be carry-over from other donors' samples.

J is TRBJ2-1 and V is TRBV2, with D perhaps matching TRBD2 (6 bases). The ends were cut back, 4 bases at V and 9 bases at J, with 7 bases in the middle. Germline V gene sequence: CDR1 SNHLY, CDR2 FYNNEI. The CDR3 is 11 amino acids. The CDR3 loop reads CASSAGGEQFF. CDR3 in DNA: TGTGCCAGCAGTGCCGGGGGTGAGCAGTTCTTC.

CDR3 in DNA: TGTGCCAGTAGCATTCAAGGGTGGGATGGCTACACCTTC. It specifies CASSIQGWDGYTF. V and J are TRBV19 and TRBJ1-2; D remains ambiguous. CDR1 is LNHDA and CDR2 is SQIVND in the germline V gene (reference sequence). The CDR3 sequence is 13 residues long. V dropped 6 bases and J dropped 6 bases, with 14 bases sitting between them.

This clonotype has more than one count but fewer than ten. The rearrangement joins TRBV24-1 to TRBJ2-6; no definite D call. With 0 bases removed from V and 4 bases from J, the gap between germline ends came to 6 bases. This CDR3 spans 15 amino acids. Germline CDR1 and CDR2: KGHDR and SFDVKD. The CDR3 sequence: CATSDLRSGANVLTF. CDR3 coding DNA: TGTGCCACCAGTGATTTGCGGTCCGGGGCCAACGTCCTGACTTTC.

This sequence joins TRBV20-1 and TRBJ1-5, with 7 nucleotides matching TRBD1. There are 15 residues in the CDR3. Trimming removed 6 bases from V and 6 bases from J; junction bases left unmatched: 14. In germline, CDR1 is DFQATT, CDR2 SNEGSKA (reference sequence). The CDR3 sequence is CSARSTGNGIQPQHF. The CDR3 DNA sequence: TGCAGTGCCAGATCGACAGGGAATGGGATTCAGCCCCAGCATTTT.

V and J are TRBV24-1 and TRBJ2-1, with 15 bases fitting TRBD2. The germline V gene encodes CDR1 KGHDR and CDR2 SFDVKD. J gave up 8 bases and V 4 bases, and 5 bases lay outside the gene matches. There are 16 residues in the CDR3. CDR3 residues: CATSERTSGGADEQFF. The CDR3 bases are TGTGCCACCAGTGAACGGACTAGCGGGGGGGCGGATGAGCAGTTCTTC.

As to this clonotype: It may be a read error: a sequence one base away is much more abundant. V and J are TRBV7-6 and TRBJ2-3, with TRBD2 as a possible D gene (6 bases). The CDR3 length is 16 residues. The germline V gene encodes CDR1 SGHVS and CDR2 FNYEAQ. CDR3 protein: CTSSLEEGEFTDTQYF. The CDR3 region has the DNA TGTACCAGCAGCTTAGAGGAGGGAGAGTTCACAGATACGCAGTATTTT.

This clonotype occurred many times. The rearrangement uses TRBV7-8 and TRBJ2-3, with TRBD1 matching 10 bases. The CDR3 contains 16 residues. Germline V lookup: CDR1 SGHVS, CDR2 FQNEAQ. With 1 base clipped from V and 3 bases from J, the junction kept 4 bases outside the gene matches. Here the CDR3 DNA reads TGTGCCAGCAGCTTAGTGGGACAGGGGATTACAGATACGCAGTATTTT. Its protein product is CASSLVGQGITDTQYF.

The chain employs TRBV24-1 and TRBJ2-3; D unresolved. The V end lost 0 bases, the J end lost 1 base, and 4 bases lay between the germline ends. Germline CDR1 and CDR2: KGHDR and SFDVKD. The CDR3 runs 14 residues. The CDR3 nucleotides read TGTGCCACCAGTGATTTGAGGGGCACAGATACGCAGTATTTT. This gives the protein CATSDLRGTDTQYF.

This clonotype occurred a few times. V gene TRBV4-1 combines with J gene TRBJ1-5, with D possibly being TRBD1 (6 bases). V was shortened by 6 bases and J by 5 bases, with 14 bases between the two germline ends. This CDR3 is built from 14 residues. Germline V gene data show CDR1 as MGHRA and CDR2 as YSYEKL. Here the CDR3 reads CASSPRQADQPQHF. For the CDR3, the DNA is TGCGCCAGCAGTCCAAGACAGGCAGATCAGCCCCAGCATTTT.

The sample holds a few counts of this clonotype. This rearrangement joins TRBV12-3 or TRBV12-4 to TRBJ2-5, with D uncertain. The CDR3 is 14 residues long. Deletions cut 1 base from V and 2 bases from J, with 8 bases between. CDR3 residues: CASSLVRNQETQYF. The CDR3 DNA sequence: TGTGCCAGCAGTTTAGTGCGTAATCAAGAGACCCAGTACTTC.

This clonotype was found many times. The chain links TRBV6-1 to TRBJ1-1, with D perhaps TRBD1 (5 bases). The germline V and J ends were trimmed by 4 bases and 1 base, with 19 bases remaining between them. Germline CDR1 is MNHNS and CDR2 is SASEGT. This CDR3 is built from 17 residues. The CDR3 bases are TGTGCCAGCAGTGCGCCAGGGTACCTGATTGGGAACACTGAAGCTTTCTTT. Protein product: CASSAPGYLIGNTEAFF.

The chain has TRBV4-1 and TRBJ1-2, with D perhaps matching TRBD1 (5 bases). Germline CDR1 reads MGHRA; CDR2 reads YSYEKL. This CDR3 has 17 residues. Trimming left V 0 bases short and J 4 bases short, with 18 bases between. In nucleotides, the CDR3 is TGCGCCAGCAGCCAAGATCATCGGGAGACAGCAGTCTATGGCTACACCTTC. This gives the protein CASSQDHRETAVYGYTF.

The gene calls are TRBV27 and TRBJ1-1, with D uncertain. The CDR3 is 16 amino acids. Germline values: CDR1 MNHEY, CDR2 SMNVEV (reference sequence). Trimming cost V 6 bases and J 2 bases, with 19 bases left between them. The CDR3 bases are TGTGCCAGCAGCCAAAATTTAGGGCTCTCTAACACTGAAGCTTTCTTT. Its protein product is CASSQNLGLSNTEAFF.

A remark on this clonotype: A much larger clone differs by one base, so this may be a read error. DNA of the CDR3: TGTGCCAGCGGCTTAGAATACAGGGACTCTTACTACAATGAGCAGTTCTTC. It specifies CASGLEYRDSYYNEQFF. The rearrangement uses TRBV7-2 and TRBJ2-1; D might be TRBD1 or TRBD2, each matching 6 bases. This CDR3 region has 17 residues. The V gene's germline CDR1 is SGHTA and CDR2 FQGNSA.

This sequence joins TRBV7-9 and TRBJ1-5, with 7 nucleotides matching TRBD1. The CDR3 extends over 16 amino acids. Germline values: CDR1 SEHNR, CDR2 FQNEAQ (reference sequence). The trim removed 5 bases at V and 4 bases at J, leaving 11 bases unmatched. Here the CDR3 reads CASSGLTGLVNQPQHF. The CDR3 DNA reads TGTGCCAGCAGCGGATTGACAGGGTTGGTTAATCAGCCCCAGCATTTT.

This sequence joins TRBV6-6 and TRBJ1-1, with a tentative D call TRBD1 (5 bases). V lost 8 bases to trimming and J lost 4 bases, with 14 bases between them. Germline CDR1 is MNHNY and CDR2 is SVGAGI (reference sequence). The CDR3 sequence is 13 residues long. The DNA of the CDR3 is TGTGCCAGCCTCTTGACAGTTTCCACTGAAGCTTTCTTT. It translates to CASLLTVSTEAFF.

This CDR3 reads CASSQGVLSEQYV. For the CDR3, the DNA is TGTGCCAGCAGCCAGGGAGTGCTAAGCGAGCAGTACGTC. The chain carries TRBV5-6 and TRBJ2-7; D is tentatively TRBD1 or TRBD2 (5 bases each). The V gene's germline CDR1 is SGHDT and CDR2 YYEEEE. Trimming took 4 bases from V and 6 from J, leaving 14 bases between them. This CDR3 spans 13 amino acids.

The chain joins TRBV19 to TRBJ1-5; D perhaps matches TRBD1 (5 bases). This CDR3 region has 15 residues. Per the germline V gene, CDR1 is LNHDA and CDR2 is SQIVND (reference sequence). Trimming removed 5 bases at V and 2 bases at J, with 13 bases between. The CDR3 DNA sequence: TGTGCCAGTAGTCCGGCGGGGCGCGGCAATCAGCCCCAGCATTTT. Protein: CASSPAGRGNQPQHF.

V usage is TRBV19 and J usage is TRBJ2-1, with 10 bases lining up with TRBD1. Per the germline V gene, CDR1 is LNHDA and CDR2 is SQIVND (reference sequence). With 4 bases clipped from V and 6 bases from J, the junction kept 3 bases outside the gene matches. CDR3 size: 14 residues. CDR3 nucleotide sequence: TGTGCCAGTAGTAGGGGACAGGGGTTCAATGAGCAGTTCTTC. Protein sequence: CASSRGQGFNEQFF. The full variable domain, its missing parts supplied by reference TRBV19 and TRBJ2-1, is DGGITQSPKYLFRKEGQNVTLSCEQNLNHDAMYWYRQDPGQGLRLIYYSQIVNDFQKGDIAEGYSVSREKKESFPLTVTSAQKNPTAFYLCASSRGQGFNEQFFGPGTRLTVL.

V gene TRBV6-1 combines with J gene TRBJ2-7; D is unresolved. Trimming took off 7 bases at V and 7 bases at J, with 11 bases between the two ends. The CDR3 contains 11 residues. CDR1 and CDR2 from the germline V gene are MNHNS and SASEGT. The CDR3, as DNA: TGTGCCAGCATCGGCCCCGGGGAGCAGTACTTC. It translates to CASIGPGEQYF.